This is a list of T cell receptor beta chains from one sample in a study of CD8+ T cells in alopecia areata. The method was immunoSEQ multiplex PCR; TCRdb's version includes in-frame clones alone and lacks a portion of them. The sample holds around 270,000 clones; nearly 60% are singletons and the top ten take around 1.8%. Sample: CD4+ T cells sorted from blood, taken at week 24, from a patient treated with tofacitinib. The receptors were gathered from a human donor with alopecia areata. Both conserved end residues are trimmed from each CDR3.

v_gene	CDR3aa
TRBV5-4	ASSLPGNTEAF
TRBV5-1	ASSIMTGRNTEAF
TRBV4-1	ASSQDPRKETQY
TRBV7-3	ASSLTGDYGYT
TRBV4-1	ASSQAWTGGTEAF
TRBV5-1	ASSLAGASNEQY
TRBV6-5	ASSYSTGSEAF
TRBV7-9	ASSLEAQY
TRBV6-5	ASSYGGQGNYGYT
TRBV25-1	ASSEYRADPWGYT
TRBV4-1	ASSWDLNTGELF
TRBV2	ASSPTTGNTGELF
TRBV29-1	SVEVRSNTEAF
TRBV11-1	ASSSRSSGFGDTQY
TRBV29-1	SVGADQPQH
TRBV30	AWSPLTYEQY
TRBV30	AWSVAGLETQY
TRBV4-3	ASSSQPSGSYGYT
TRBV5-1	ASSLAGAAYYEQY
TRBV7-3	ASTPMGTGGTGELF
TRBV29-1	SARGQPNTDTQY
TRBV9	ASSVGGNTIY
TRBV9	ASSTLTGGNSPLH
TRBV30	AWSSTRVYGYT
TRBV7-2	ASSPPSGGLADTQY
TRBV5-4	ASSLDEQGASF
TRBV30	AWGTGTEAF
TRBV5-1	ASQPGTGDSPLH
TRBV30	AWSAETQY
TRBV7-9	ASSHRQDYNYGYT
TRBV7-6	ASSLASGQETQY